This T cell receptor (beta chain) was recorded in a study of shared clonotypes between healthy human individuals. Looking at the study overall: Each donor contributed plates that comprised three CD4 naive, three CD4 memory, two CD8 naive and one CD8 memory.

Assay: immunoSEQ multiplex PCR; the TCRdb copy retains only in-frame clones and omits some. The repertoire holds 1.4 million or so clones, 97% to 99% seen once, with about 0.35% in the top ten. This CDR3 has 16 residues. Germline values: CDR1 SGHRS, CDR2 YFSETQ. Between the trimmed V and J ends, which lost 4 bases and 1 base, there was a span of 16 bases. This TCR came from a young man in good health. The chain joins TRBV5-1 to TRBJ2-3; D is possibly TRBD1 (5 bases). Material for sequencing was naive CD4+ T cells sorted from blood. Subset meaning: CD45RA+ positively selected. The CDR3 spells CASSLPSQGGTDTQYF. The CDR3 DNA sequence: TGCGCCAGCAGCCTCCCATCCCAGGGTGGCACAGATACGCAGTATTTT.